Listed below are T cell receptor beta chains from one sample, sequenced in a study of blood T cell repertoires in COVID-19. Using immunoSEQ multiplex PCR, the repertoire was profiled, and TCRdb retains in-frame clones only, with some absent. The table records 150,000 to 200,000 clones, roughly 76% of them present only once. Sequencing was done on a sample of peripheral blood. These TCRs come from a woman of 80 years or more with COVID-19, enrolled during active disease. The CDR3 runs from the conserved cysteine through the conserved F or W. Each record gives: clone size, D gene, V gene, J gene, CDR3 length, CDR3 DNA, CDR3 protein. The D gene is left open where the match is weak. For some rows the clone size is stated as once, few or many, or as a class when expanded; others skip it.

-	TRBD1	TRBV19	TRBJ2-2	18	TGTGCCAGTAGTAGTGACCCCGGGACAGCGTTGAACACCGGGGAGCTGTTTTTT	CASSSDPGTALNTGELFF
-	-	TRBV12-3/TRBV12-4	TRBJ1-2	13	TGTGCCAGCAGGCTCACAACTAACTATGGCTACACCTTC	CASRLTTNYGYTF
-	-	TRBV9	TRBJ2-2	16	TGTGCCAGCAGCGTAGAATACAGTCCGAACACCGGGGAGCTGTTTTTT	CASSVEYSPNTGELFF
-	-	TRBV19	TRBJ1-4	14	TGTGCCAGTAGTGAACTGACAGTTAATGAAAAACTGTTTTTT	CASSELTVNEKLFF
-	-	TRBV7-6	TRBJ2-2	16	TGTGCCAGCAGCTCCCAACAGGTCCAAAACACCGGGGAGCTGTTTTTT	CASSSQQVQNTGELFF
-	TRBD2	TRBV7-6	TRBJ2-2	16	TGTGCCAGCAGCTATTATAGCGGGGGGAACACCGGGGAGCTGTTTTTT	CASSYYSGGNTGELFF
once	TRBD1	TRBV14	TRBJ1-1	15	TGTGCCAGCAGCCAACTTAGGACAGGGGGAACTGAAGCTTTCTTT	CASSQLRTGGTEAFF
-	TRBD1	TRBV4-3	TRBJ2-2	16	TGCGCCAGCAGCCAAGGACAGGGGGCGTACACCGGGGAGCTGTTTTTT	CASSQGQGAYTGELFF
-	TRBD2	TRBV11-3	TRBJ2-5	16	TGTGCCAGCAGCCCCGGGACTAGCGGTTATCAAGAGACCCAGTACTTC	CASSPGTSGYQETQYF
-	-	TRBV10-2	TRBJ2-5	13	TGCGCCAGCAGTGAGTCCAGGTCACGATACCAGTACTTC	CASSESRSRYQYF
-	TRBD2	TRBV18	TRBJ2-1	15	TGTGCCAGCTCACCACCTAGCGGGAGGGCCAATGAGCAGTTCTTC	CASSPPSGRANEQFF
-	TRBD2	TRBV6-5	TRBJ2-2	15	TGTGCCAGCAGTTACGGGGCTAGCGGGAGCGGGGAGCTGTTTTTT	CASSYGASGSGELFF
-	-	TRBV11-2	TRBJ1-1	13	TGTGCCAGCAGCTTAGATCGGTTAGGGGGAGCTTTCTTT	CASSLDRLGGAFF
few	TRBD1	TRBV7-2	TRBJ2-2	13	TGTGCCAGCAGTCGACAGGGGGCCGGGGAGCTGTTTTTT	CASSRQGAGELFF
-	TRBD1	TRBV6-1	TRBJ1-5	15	TGTGCCAGCAGCGCCGGGACAGAAGCCCCTCAGCCCCAGCATTTT	CASSAGTEAPQPQHF
-	-	TRBV16	TRBJ2-7	14	TGTGCCAGCAGCCACCGGGGGTACTCCTACGAGCAGTACTTC	CASSHRGYSYEQYF
-	TRBD1	TRBV6-5	TRBJ2-2	15	TGTGCCACCAATCAGGACAGGGGGCGTTCCGGGGAGCTGTTTTTT	CATNQDRGRSGELFF
-	-	TRBV7-8	TRBJ1-2	13	TGTGCCAGCAGCTTAGCGGCGGGGGATGGCTACACCTTC	CASSLAAGDGYTF
few	TRBD1	TRBV27	TRBJ1-5	18	TGTGCCAGCAGTTTTTGGCAGGGGGGGATAGCGGGAGGTAGGCCCCAGCATTTT	CASSFWQGGIAGGRPQHF
-	TRBD1	TRBV7-9	TRBJ1-6	14	TGTGCCAGCAGCTTTGGACAGGGAGGATCACCCCTCCACTTT	CASSFGQGGSPLHF
-	-	TRBV5-1	TRBJ2-2	14	TGCGCCAGCAGCTTGGAGACTACCAGCGGGGAGCTGTTTTTT	CASSLETTSGELFF
-	-	TRBV10-3	TRBJ1-5	14	TGTGCCATTAGGGCGGACAGCCTCAATCAGCCCCAGCATTTT	CAIRADSLNQPQHF
-	TRBD2	TRBV5-6	TRBJ2-5	17	TGTGCCAGCAGCTTGGCCAAAGGAGGACTAGCTGGAGAGACCCAGTACTTC	CASSLAKGGLAGETQYF
few	TRBD2	TRBV7-8	TRBJ2-1	13	TGTGCCAGCAGCACGGGACTAACCAATGAGCAGTTCTTC	CASSTGLTNEQFF
-	TRBD1	TRBV5-1	TRBJ1-2	15	TGCGCCAGCAGCATCCAAGGGGGCTGGGACTATGGCTACACCTTC	CASSIQGGWDYGYTF
few	-	TRBV9	TRBJ1-1	14	TGTGCCAGCAGCGTAGTCGGGGGTCGCACTGAAGCTTTCTTT	CASSVVGGRTEAFF
-	-	TRBV27	TRBJ1-5	15	TGTGCCAGCAGTTTAATCTTTAGGAGAAATCAGCCCCAGCATTTT	CASSLIFRRNQPQHF
-	TRBD2	TRBV27	TRBJ2-1	14	TGTGCCAGCAAAGAAACGGGGGGGTACGGTGAGCAGTTCTTC	CASKETGGYGEQFF
-	TRBD2	TRBV9	TRBJ2-5	15	TGTGCCAGCAGCGGGGTTGGGACTAGCGTCGGGACCCAGTACTTC	CASSGVGTSVGTQYF
-	TRBD1	TRBV6-5	TRBJ1-2	15	TGTGCCAGCAGTTCGGGGACAGTGATTAACTATGGCTACACCTTC	CASSSGTVINYGYTF
-	TRBD2	TRBV7-2	TRBJ2-1	15	TGTGCCAGCAGCCCTTTAGCGGGAGGGCCTTATGAGCAGTTCTTC	CASSPLAGGPYEQFF
-	TRBD1	TRBV5-4	TRBJ2-7	14	TGTGCCAGCAGCCTCCGGGACAGACCCTACGAGCAGTACTTC	CASSLRDRPYEQYF
-	-	TRBV5-1	TRBJ2-3	12	TGCGCCACCCGGGACTCCACAGATACGCAGTATTTT	CATRDSTDTQYF
-	-	TRBV5-1	TRBJ2-2	13	TGCGCCAGCAGCCAACGCGACACCGGGGAGCTGTTTTTT	CASSQRDTGELFF
-	TRBD1	TRBV19	TRBJ1-6	12	TGTGCCAGTAGTATGACAGGGTTGCCCCTCCACTTT	CASSMTGLPLHF
-	-	TRBV5-4	TRBJ1-1	14	TGTGCCAGCAGCTCTTCCGGGAGATACACTGAAGGGGTCTTT	CASSSSGRYTEGVF
few	-	TRBV29-1	TRBJ1-5	13	TGCAGCGTGGGGGAGGTTCCTCGTCAGCCCCAGCATTTT	CSVGEVPRQPQHF
-	TRBD2	TRBV28	TRBJ2-2	15	TGTGCCGTCCGGATAGGACTAGCGGGGACCGGGGAGCTGTTTTTT	CAVRIGLAGTGELFF
-	TRBD2	TRBV15	TRBJ2-3	16	TGTGCCACCAGCAGAAAACTAGCGCAGAGCACAGATACGCAGTATTTT	CATSRKLAQSTDTQYF
-	-	TRBV5-1	TRBJ2-5	15	TGCGCCAGCAGCTTGGCAGGGGGGAGACAAGAGACCCAGTACTTC	CASSLAGGRQETQYF
-	TRBD1	TRBV5-4	TRBJ1-2	14	TGTGCCAGCAGCTTGGCCGGGGAGACAGGGAGCTACACCTTC	CASSLAGETGSYTF
-	-	TRBV7-9	TRBJ1-3	12	TGTGCCAGCGGGAACACAGGTTACACCATATATTTT	CASGNTGYTIYF
-	-	TRBV5-6	TRBJ1-6	15	TGTGCCAGCAGCTTGGATTGGACTGGTAATTCACCCCTCCACTTT	CASSLDWTGNSPLHF
once	-	TRBV7-8	TRBJ1-4	15	TGTGCCAGCAGCTTAGAGGGGTACGCTAATGAAAAACTGTTTTTT	CASSLEGYANEKLFF
-	TRBD2	TRBV11-1	TRBJ2-1	15	TGTGCCAGCAGCCTCCGACTAGCGGGAGACAATGAGCAGTTCTTC	CASSLRLAGDNEQFF
-	TRBD1	TRBV9	TRBJ2-7	15	TGTGCCAGCAGCCCAGGGGGCCGAGGGGTCTACGAGCAGTACTTC	CASSPGGRGVYEQYF
-	TRBD1	TRBV19	TRBJ1-6	15	TGTGCCAGTAGTATAGGAGAGACAGGGTCCTCACCCCTCCACTTT	CASSIGETGSSPLHF
-	TRBD2	TRBV2	TRBJ2-7	15	TGTGCCAGCAGTGCCTTGGGAGGGTTCTCCTACGAGCAGTACTTC	CASSALGGFSYEQYF
-	TRBD1	TRBV5-1	TRBJ1-1	13	TGCGCCAGCAGCTTGAACAGGGGCCCTGAAGCTTTCTTT	CASSLNRGPEAFF
-	TRBD1	TRBV3-1/TRBV3-2	TRBJ2-5	15	TGTGCCAGCAGCCAAGATAGAACAGGGGTAGAGACCCAGTACTTC	CASSQDRTGVETQYF
few	-	TRBV30	TRBJ1-3	16	TGTGCCTGGAGTAGCGGCGGGAGGATAGCTGGAAACACCATATATTTT	CAWSSGGRIAGNTIYF
few	-	TRBV7-6	TRBJ2-2	14	TGTGCCAGCAGGCTAGACTGGGGGGTCGGGGAGCTGTTTTTT	CASRLDWGVGELFF
-	-	TRBV24-1	TRBJ2-5	14	TGTGCCACCAGTGATTCCCCCGGGAGAGAGACCCAGTACTTC	CATSDSPGRETQYF
once	-	TRBV21-1	TRBJ1-2	12	TGTGCCAGCAGCATATCCCCTGATGGCTACACCTTC	CASSISPDGYTF
-	-	TRBV6-6	TRBJ1-6	13	TGTGCCAGCAGAGGACTGATTAATTCACCCCTCCACTTT	CASRGLINSPLHF
once	-	TRBV11-2	TRBJ2-1	15	TGTGCCAGCAGCTTAGATGGCGGGACTGGGGATGAGCAGTTCTTC	CASSLDGGTGDEQFF
-	-	TRBV27	TRBJ1-1	17	TGTGCCAGCAGTCCCCTTTTTCAGGGTACAGTGAACACTGAAGCTTTCTTT	CASSPLFQGTVNTEAFF
once	-	TRBV24-1	TRBJ2-2	12	TGTGCCACCAGTGGAGGGTTAGGGGAGCTGTTTTTT	CATSGGLGELFF
few	-	TRBV11-1	TRBJ2-2	15	TGTGCCAGCAGCTTTCTCGTCGGGGAGGTCGGGGAGCTGTTTTTT	CASSFLVGEVGELFF